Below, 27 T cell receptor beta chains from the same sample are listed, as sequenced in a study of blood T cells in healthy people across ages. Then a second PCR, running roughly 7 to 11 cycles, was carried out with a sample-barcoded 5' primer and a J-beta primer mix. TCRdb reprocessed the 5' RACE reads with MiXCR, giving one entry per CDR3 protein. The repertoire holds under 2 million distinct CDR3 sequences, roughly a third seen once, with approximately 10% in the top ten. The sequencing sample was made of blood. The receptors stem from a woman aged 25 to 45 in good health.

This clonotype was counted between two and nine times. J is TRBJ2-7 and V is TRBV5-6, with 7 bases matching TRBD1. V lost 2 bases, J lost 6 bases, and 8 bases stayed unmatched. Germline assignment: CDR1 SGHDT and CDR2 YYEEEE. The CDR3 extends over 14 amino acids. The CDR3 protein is CASSFRGGILEQYF. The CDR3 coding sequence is TGTGCCAGCAGCTTTCGAGGGGGCATTCTCGAGCAGTACTTC.

DNA for the CDR3: TGCGCCAGCAGCCAAGAAGGGAGAGATACGCAGTATTTT. Translation gives CASSQEGRDTQYF. The chain has TRBV4-1 and TRBJ2-3, with a possible D match to TRBD2 (5 bases). Germline lookup yields CDR1 MGHRA and CDR2 YSYEKL. The CDR3 has 13 residues. Trimming left V 0 bases short and J 5 bases short, with 6 bases between.

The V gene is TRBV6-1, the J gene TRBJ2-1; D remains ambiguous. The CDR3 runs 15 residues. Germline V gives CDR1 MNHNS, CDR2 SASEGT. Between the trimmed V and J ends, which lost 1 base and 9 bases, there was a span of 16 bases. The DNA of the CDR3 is TGTGCCAGCAGTGAAGGGGGTATTAGAGAGGTTGAGCAGTTCTTC. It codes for CASSEGGIREVEQFF.

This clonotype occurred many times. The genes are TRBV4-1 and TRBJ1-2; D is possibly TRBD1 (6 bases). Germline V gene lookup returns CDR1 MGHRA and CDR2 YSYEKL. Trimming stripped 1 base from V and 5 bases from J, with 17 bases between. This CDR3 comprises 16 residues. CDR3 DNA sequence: TGCGCCAGCAGCCAAGTGGGGGCAGAAATCTGGTATGGCTACACCTTC. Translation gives CASSQVGAEIWYGYTF.

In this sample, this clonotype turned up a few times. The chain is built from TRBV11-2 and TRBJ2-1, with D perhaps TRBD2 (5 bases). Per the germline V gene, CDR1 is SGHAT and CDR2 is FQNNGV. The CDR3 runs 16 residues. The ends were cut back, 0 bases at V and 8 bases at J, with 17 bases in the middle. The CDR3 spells CASSLESRDRLHEQFF. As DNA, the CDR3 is TGTGCCAGCAGCTTAGAGTCCCGGGATCGTCTTCATGAGCAGTTCTTC. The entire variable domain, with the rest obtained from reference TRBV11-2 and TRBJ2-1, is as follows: EAGVAQSPRYKIIEKRQSVAFWCNPISGHATLYWYQQILGQGPKLLIQFQNNGVVDDSQLPKDRFSAERLKGVDSTLKIQPAKLEDSAVYLCASSLESRDRLHEQFFGPGTRLTVL.

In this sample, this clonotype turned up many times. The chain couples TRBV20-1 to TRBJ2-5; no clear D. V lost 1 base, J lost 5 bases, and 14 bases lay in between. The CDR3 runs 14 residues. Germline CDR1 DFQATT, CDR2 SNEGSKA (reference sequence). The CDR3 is CSARVGSGLETQYF. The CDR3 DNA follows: TGCAGTGCTAGAGTCGGTTCCGGCTTGGAGACCCAGTACTTC.

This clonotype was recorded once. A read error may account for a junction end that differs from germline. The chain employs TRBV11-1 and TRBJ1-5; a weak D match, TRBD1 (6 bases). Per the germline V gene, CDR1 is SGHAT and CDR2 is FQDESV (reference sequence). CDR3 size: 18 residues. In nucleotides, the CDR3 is TGTGTCAGCAGCTTTACGTCAGGGGACGGGGGGAGCAATCAGCCCCAGCATTTT. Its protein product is CVSSFTSGDGGSNQPQHF.

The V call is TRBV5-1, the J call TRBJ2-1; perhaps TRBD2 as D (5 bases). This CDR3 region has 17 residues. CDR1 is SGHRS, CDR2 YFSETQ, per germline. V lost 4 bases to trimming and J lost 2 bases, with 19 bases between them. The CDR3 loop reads CASSPGYPKFPYNEQFF. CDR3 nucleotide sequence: TGCGCCAGCAGCCCGGGGTATCCGAAGTTCCCCTACAATGAGCAGTTCTTC.

The CDR3 DNA is TGTGCCAGCAGCTCACTGGCCCAGCCCCAGCATTTT. It is translated as CASSSLAQPQHF. This sequence joins TRBV5-8 and TRBJ1-5, with unresolved D. Between the trimmed V and J ends, which lost 3 bases and 7 bases, there was a span of 8 bases. This CDR3 comprises 12 residues. Germline values: CDR1 SGHTS, CDR2 YDEGEE.

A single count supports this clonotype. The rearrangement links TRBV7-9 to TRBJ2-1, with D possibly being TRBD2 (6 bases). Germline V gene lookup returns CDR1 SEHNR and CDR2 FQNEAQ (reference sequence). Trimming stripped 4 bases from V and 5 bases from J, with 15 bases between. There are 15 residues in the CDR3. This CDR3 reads CASSSSALGDNEQFF. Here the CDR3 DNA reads TGTGCCAGCAGCTCTAGCGCTCTGGGGGACAATGAGCAGTTCTTC.

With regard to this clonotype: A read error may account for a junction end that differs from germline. CDR3 nucleotides: TGCGGTGCGTTCCCGGGCCTTGGGAATGAGCAGTTCTTC. This codes for CGAFPGLGNEQFF. This rearrangement joins TRBV20-1 to TRBJ2-1, with D unresolved. The germline gives CDR1 DFQATT, CDR2 SNEGSKA (reference sequence). The CDR3 is made up of 13 amino acids.

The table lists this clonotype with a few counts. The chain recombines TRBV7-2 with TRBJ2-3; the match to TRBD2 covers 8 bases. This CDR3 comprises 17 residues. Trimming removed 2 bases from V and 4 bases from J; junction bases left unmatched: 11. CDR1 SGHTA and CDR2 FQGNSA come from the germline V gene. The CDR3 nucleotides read TGTGCCAGCAGCTTAAGGGTGGGACTAGGGGCCGCAGATACGCAGTATTTT. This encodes CASSLRVGLGAADTQYF. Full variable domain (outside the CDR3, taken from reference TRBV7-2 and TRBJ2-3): GAGVSQSPSNKVTEKGKDVELRCDPISGHTALYWYRQSLGQGLEFLIYFQGNSAPDKSGLPSDRFSAERTGGSVSTLTIQRTQQEDSAVYLCASSLRVGLGAADTQYFGPGTRLTVL.

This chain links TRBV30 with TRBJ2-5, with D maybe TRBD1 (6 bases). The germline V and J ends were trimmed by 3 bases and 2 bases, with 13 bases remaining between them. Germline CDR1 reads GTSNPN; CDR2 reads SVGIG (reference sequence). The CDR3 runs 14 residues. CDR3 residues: CAWRSRTEQETQYF. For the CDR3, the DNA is TGTGCCTGGAGATCCAGGACAGAACAAGAGACCCAGTACTTC.

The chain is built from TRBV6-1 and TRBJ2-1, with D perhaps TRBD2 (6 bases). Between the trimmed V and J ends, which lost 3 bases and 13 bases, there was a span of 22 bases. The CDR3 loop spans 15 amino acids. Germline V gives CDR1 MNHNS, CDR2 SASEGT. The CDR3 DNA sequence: TGTGCCAGCAGTGAGCAAAGGGACTTACAAGAGACCCAGTTCTTC. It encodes CASSEQRDLQETQFF.

CDR3 in amino acids: CASSQDSWPSGGETQYF. The CDR3 coding sequence is TGTGCCAGCAGCCAAGATAGTTGGCCTAGCGGGGGCGAGACCCAGTACTTC. The chain employs TRBV3-1 and TRBJ2-5; 10 bases align to TRBD2. With 0 bases clipped from V and 5 bases from J, the junction kept 9 bases outside the gene matches. Germline V lookup: CDR1 LGHDT, CDR2 YNNKEL (reference sequence). This CDR3 is 17 amino acids long.

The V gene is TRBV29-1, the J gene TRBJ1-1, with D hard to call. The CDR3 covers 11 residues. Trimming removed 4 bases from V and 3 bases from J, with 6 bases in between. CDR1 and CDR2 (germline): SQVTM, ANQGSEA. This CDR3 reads CSVVTDTEAFF. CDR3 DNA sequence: TGCAGCGTTGTAACGGACACTGAAGCTTTCTTT.

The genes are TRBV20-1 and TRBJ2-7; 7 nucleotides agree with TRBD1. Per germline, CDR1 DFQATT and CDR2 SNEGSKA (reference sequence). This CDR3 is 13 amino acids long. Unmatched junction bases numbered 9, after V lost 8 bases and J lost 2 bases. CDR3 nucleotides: TGCAGTACTGGTGTAGGGGGCGCCTACGAGCAGTACTTC. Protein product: CSTGVGGAYEQYF.

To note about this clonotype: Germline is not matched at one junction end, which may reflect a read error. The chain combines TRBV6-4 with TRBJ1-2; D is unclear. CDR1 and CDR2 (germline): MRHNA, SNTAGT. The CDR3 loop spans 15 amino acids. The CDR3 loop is CVSSPLVGVFSGYTF. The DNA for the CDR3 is TGTGTCAGCAGTCCGTTGGTTGGGGTATTCTCTGGCTACACCTTC.

The CDR3 loop reads CAWTRLNTEAFF. The CDR3 DNA is TGTGCCTGGACACGGTTGAACACTGAAGCTTTCTTT. This chain connects TRBV30 to TRBJ1-1; no definite D call. The germline V gene has CDR1 GTSNPN and CDR2 SVGIG (reference sequence). The V gene lost 4 bases and the J gene lost 0 bases, with 6 bases spanning the gap. The CDR3 covers 12 residues.

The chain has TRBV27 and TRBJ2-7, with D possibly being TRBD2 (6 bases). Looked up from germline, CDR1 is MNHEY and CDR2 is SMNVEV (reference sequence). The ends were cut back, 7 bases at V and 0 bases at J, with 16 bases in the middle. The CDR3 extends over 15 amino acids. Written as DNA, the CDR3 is TGTGCCAGCAAAGTTTTTGGAGGGACCTCCTACGAGCAGTACTTC. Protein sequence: CASKVFGGTSYEQYF.

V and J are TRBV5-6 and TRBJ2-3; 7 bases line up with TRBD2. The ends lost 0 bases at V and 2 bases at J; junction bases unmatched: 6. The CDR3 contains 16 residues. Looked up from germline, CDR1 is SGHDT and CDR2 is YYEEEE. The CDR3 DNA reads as TGTGCCAGCAGCTTGGGTTCTAGCGGCTACACAGATACGCAGTATTTT. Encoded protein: CASSLGSSGYTDTQYF.

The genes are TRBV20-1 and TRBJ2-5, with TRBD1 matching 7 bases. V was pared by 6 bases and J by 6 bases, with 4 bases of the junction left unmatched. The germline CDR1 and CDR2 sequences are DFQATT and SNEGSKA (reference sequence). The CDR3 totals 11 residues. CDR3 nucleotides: TGCAGTGCGGTCAGGGGGAAGACCCAGTACTTC. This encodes CSAVRGKTQYF.

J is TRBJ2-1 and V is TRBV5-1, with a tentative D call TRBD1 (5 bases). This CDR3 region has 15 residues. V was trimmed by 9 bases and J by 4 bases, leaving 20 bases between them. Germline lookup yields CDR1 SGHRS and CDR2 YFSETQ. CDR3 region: CATRQGPEPYNEQFF. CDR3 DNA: TGCGCCACCAGGCAGGGCCCCGAACCTTACAATGAGCAGTTCTTC.

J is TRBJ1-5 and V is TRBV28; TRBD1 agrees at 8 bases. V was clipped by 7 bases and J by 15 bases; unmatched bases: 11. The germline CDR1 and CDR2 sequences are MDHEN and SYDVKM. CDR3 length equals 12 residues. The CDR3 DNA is TGTGCCAGCAATTTCCTCGGACAGGGTGGGCATTTT. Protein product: CASNFLGQGGHF.

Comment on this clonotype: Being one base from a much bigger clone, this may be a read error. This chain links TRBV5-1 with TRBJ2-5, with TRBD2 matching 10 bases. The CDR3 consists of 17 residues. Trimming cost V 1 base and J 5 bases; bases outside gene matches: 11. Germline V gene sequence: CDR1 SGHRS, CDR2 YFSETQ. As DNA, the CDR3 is TGCGCCAGCAGCTTGTCCCTGGCTAGCGGGAGATACGAGACCCAGTACTTC. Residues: CASSLSLASGRYETQYF.

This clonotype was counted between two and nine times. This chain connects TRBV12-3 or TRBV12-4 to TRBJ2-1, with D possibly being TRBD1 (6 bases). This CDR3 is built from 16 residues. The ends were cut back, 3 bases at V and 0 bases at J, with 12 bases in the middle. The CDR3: CASSLRQVSSYNEQFF. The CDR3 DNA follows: TGTGCCAGCAGTTTGCGACAGGTGAGCTCCTACAATGAGCAGTTCTTC.

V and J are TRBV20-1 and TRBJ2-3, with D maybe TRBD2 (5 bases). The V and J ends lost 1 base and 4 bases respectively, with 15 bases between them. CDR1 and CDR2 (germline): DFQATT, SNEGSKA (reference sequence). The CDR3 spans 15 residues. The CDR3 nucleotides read TGCAGTGCTAGAGGGTTTTCTAGCTCGCCAGATACGCAGTATTTT. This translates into CSARGFSSSPDTQYF.